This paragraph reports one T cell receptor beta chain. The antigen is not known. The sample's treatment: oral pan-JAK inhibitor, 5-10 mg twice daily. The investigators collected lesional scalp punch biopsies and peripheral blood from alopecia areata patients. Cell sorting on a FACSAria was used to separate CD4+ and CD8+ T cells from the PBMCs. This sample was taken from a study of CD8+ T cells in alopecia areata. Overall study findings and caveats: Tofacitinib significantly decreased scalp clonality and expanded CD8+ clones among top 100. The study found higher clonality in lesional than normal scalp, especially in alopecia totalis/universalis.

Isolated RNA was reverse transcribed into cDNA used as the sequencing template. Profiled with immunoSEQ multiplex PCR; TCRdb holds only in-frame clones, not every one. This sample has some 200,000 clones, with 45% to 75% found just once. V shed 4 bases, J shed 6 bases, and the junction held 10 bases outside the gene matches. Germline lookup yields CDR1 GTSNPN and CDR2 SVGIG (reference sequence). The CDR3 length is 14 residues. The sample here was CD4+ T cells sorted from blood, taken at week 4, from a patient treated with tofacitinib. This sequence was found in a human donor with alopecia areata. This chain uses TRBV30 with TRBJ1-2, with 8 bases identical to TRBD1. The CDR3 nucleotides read TGTGCCTGGACTTATCAGGGGGCGCAGGATGGCTACACCTTC. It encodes CAWTYQGAQDGYTF.